One TCR beta chain is described in this entry. CD45RO-negative, CCR7-positively selected cells formed the naive CD8 fraction, excluding terminally differentiated effector memory CD45RA+ cells. Sequenced by immunoSEQ multiplex PCR; TCRdb stores in-frame clones only, minus some. This repertoire shows about 590,000 clones, about 95% found once; its top ten account for 0.11%. The sample belongs to a study of shared clonotypes between healthy human individuals. This CDR3 is built from 14 residues. The germline CDR1 and CDR2 sequences are SGDLS and YYNGEE. Trimming shortened V by 4 bases and J by 5 bases, and 13 bases separated the two germline ends.

The receptor was derived from a woman in her twenties or thirties in good health. The sample consisted of naive CD8+ T cells sorted from blood. The chain employs TRBV9 and TRBJ2-1; D possibly corresponds to TRBD2 (6 bases). This CDR3 reads CASSIGTGNNEQFF. CDR3 coding DNA: TGTGCCAGCAGCATCGGGACTGGCAACAATGAGCAGTTCTTC.